This T cell receptor (beta chain) was identified in a study of blood T cell repertoires in COVID-19 (dated by TCRdb to 2018 to 2020). Some background on the complete study: Samples covering the acute and convalescent phases of COVID-19 were provided by collaborators in the United States, Italy and Spain. The prospective study material was composed of cDNA or gDNA derived from T cells, B-cell-depleted T cells, or PBMCs. Subjects who had been exposed to COVID-19, were actively infected with it, or had recovered from it provided the deeply sampled blood TCRbeta repertoires that made up the dataset. The repertoires were released in a freely available public database meant as a resource for research on the immune response to SARS-CoV-2. The samples were drawn from two sources: the first 160 participants of the ongoing ImmuneRACE study, and about 1,300 subjects contributed by 6 global collaborators. The sample metadata nearly always contained a de-identified subject ID, COVID-19 status, age in years and sex. Where available, HLA class I and class II types were taken from metadata supplied by the sample provider and were not determined by assay-based typing. Findings and caveats that apply to the study as a whole: The amount of clinical and demographic metadata varied by source and participant and was provided uncurated.

Enrolling through a virtual design, the prospective study's participants ranged in age from about 18 to 89 years and lived across roughly 23 United States geographic areas. Cohort assignment in the prospective study relied on participant-reported clinical history from a screening survey and a study questionnaire. A participant counted as exposed if, within 2 weeks of entering the study, that participant had been in contact with someone who had a PCR-confirmed or clinician-diagnosed COVID-19 case. Mobile phlebotomists in the prospective study collected whole blood, serum and a nasopharyngeal or oropharyngeal swab from every participant. Participants in the prospective study had the option to provide additional blood draws and questionnaires over a roughly 2-month period. Before DNA extraction, blood samples from the prospective study were shipped at room temperature or frozen. The germline V gene supplies CDR1 SGHNT and CDR2 YENEEA. The CDR3, from cysteine to phenylalanine, totals 13 residues. Left in the record is the CDR3 DNA by itself, 39 bases read in frame from the first base. Trimming at the junction amounts to 3 bases on V and 0 bases on J, and the germline ends lie 4 bases apart.

A word on this clone: This clone's antigen is unknown. Base qualities are not provided; no much larger clone lies one nucleotide away.

TCRbeta CDR3 regions were amplified from genomic DNA using the immunoSEQ Assay, a bias-controlled multiplex PCR. Turning to the authors' computational methods: The number of nucleated cells in each sample was estimated from the amplification of reference gene primers within the assay. To quantify the absolute abundance of each unique TCRbeta CDR3 rearrangement, sequence reads were collapsed and filtered. For each sample, productive Simpson clonality was calculated as the square root of Simpson's diversity index across productive rearrangements. In TCRdb, the immuneACCESS table is reduced to in-frame sequences with V and J assigned. These tables do not hold every clone; where another copy was compared, an unresolved V gene accounts for under half, and the others remain unexplained. That table gives V, J and clone size, and the DNA gave D and trimming. A total of more than 350,000 clones appear in this sample, around nine tenths of them only once. The biggest ten clones account for approximately 1.5% of the sample.

The V and J genes are TRBV11-3 and TRBJ2-3, with no reliable assignment of the D segment. What was sequenced was PBMCs or T cells enriched from blood (not recorded which). The source of this sequence is a woman between 18 and 30 years old who had been exposed to COVID-19. The sequenced DNA: TGTGCCAGCAGCTTGTCTAGCACAGATACGCAGTATTTT. Translated, it reads CASSLSSTDTQYF.